A selection of T cell receptor beta chains follows, all from one sample in a study of graft-versus-host responses after intestinal transplantation. Antigen specificity for these receptors is unknown. Only in-frame clones appear in the TCRdb table, and some are missing; sequencing was by immunoSEQ multiplex PCR. This sample carries more than 90,000 clones, 85% to 95% of them seen once, and the ten largest clones take 0.45% to 0.6%. This sample comprised unstimulated CD8+ T cells sorted from spleen or lymph node cells, obtained before intestinal transplant. These receptors were taken from a human donor who received an intestinal transplant. CDR3s include the opening cysteine and the closing phenylalanine or tryptophan. Each record gives: V gene, J gene, D gene, clone size, CDR3 DNA, CDR3 protein. The D gene is left open where the match is weak. A row's size may be missing; if present it is once, few, many or a size class.

TRBV27	TRBJ2-1	.	.	TGTGCCAGCACCCCTGGCCCCTACAATGAGCAGTTCTTC	CASTPGPYNEQFF
TRBV4-1	TRBJ1-1	TRBD1	few	TGCGCCAGCAGCCAGAGGGACAGTGAAGCTTTCTTT	CASSQRDSEAFF
TRBV7-2	TRBJ2-7	.	.	TGTGCCAGCAGCCCGGAGACAGGACTCTTTTACGAGCAGTACTTC	CASSPETGLFYEQYF
TRBV5-6	TRBJ1-3	.	few	TGTGCCAGCAGCTTGGCGATTAACGGGGGAAACACCATATATTTT	CASSLAINGGNTIYF
TRBV28	TRBJ2-1	.	.	TGTGCCAGCAGTTTACGAGGCCTTGTGAGCGGAGAGTACAATGAGCAGTTCTTC	CASSLRGLVSGEYNEQFF
TRBV27	TRBJ2-7	.	.	TGTGCCAGCAGTTTTGGGGGGAGCTACGAGCAGTACTTC	CASSFGGSYEQYF
TRBV10-2	TRBJ1-5	.	.	TGCGCCACCTGCCCAGGGGGCAATCAGCCCCAGCATTTT	CATCPGGNQPQHF
TRBV10-2	TRBJ1-1	.	.	TGCGCCAGCAGTGAGGTCAGGACTAGGGCTTTCTTT	CASSEVRTRAFF
TRBV7-9	TRBJ1-2	.	.	TGTGCCAGCAGCTTAGTGATGGCCCACGGCTACACCTTC	CASSLVMAHGYTF
TRBV10-3	TRBJ2-3	.	.	TGTGCCATCAGTGAGGTTACGGGTTACACAGATACGCAGTATTTT	CAISEVTGYTDTQYF
TRBV23-1	TRBJ1-5	TRBD1	.	TGCGCCAGCAGCACAGGGGATGGGATGTCGAGCAATCAGCCCCAGCATTTT	CASSTGDGMSSNQPQHF
TRBV7-9	TRBJ2-3	.	.	TGTGCCAGCAGCGCACGGGAGCAACCAGATACGCAGTATTTT	CASSAREQPDTQYF
TRBV14	TRBJ2-5	.	.	TGTGCCAGCAGCCACCCCACAGGGAAAGAGACCCAGTACTTC	CASSHPTGKETQYF
TRBV7-2	TRBJ2-5	TRBD2	.	TGTGCCAGCACCACCCTAGCGGGGGTACAAGAGACCCAGTACTTC	CASTTLAGVQETQYF
TRBV4-1	TRBJ1-6	TRBD1	.	TGCGCCAGCAGCCCCGGACAGGATAATTCACCCCTCCACTTT	CASSPGQDNSPLHF
TRBV4-3	TRBJ2-2	TRBD1	.	TGCGCCAGCAGCCAAGATCGGACAGGGTGGGGCACCGGGGAGCTGTTTTTT	CASSQDRTGWGTGELFF